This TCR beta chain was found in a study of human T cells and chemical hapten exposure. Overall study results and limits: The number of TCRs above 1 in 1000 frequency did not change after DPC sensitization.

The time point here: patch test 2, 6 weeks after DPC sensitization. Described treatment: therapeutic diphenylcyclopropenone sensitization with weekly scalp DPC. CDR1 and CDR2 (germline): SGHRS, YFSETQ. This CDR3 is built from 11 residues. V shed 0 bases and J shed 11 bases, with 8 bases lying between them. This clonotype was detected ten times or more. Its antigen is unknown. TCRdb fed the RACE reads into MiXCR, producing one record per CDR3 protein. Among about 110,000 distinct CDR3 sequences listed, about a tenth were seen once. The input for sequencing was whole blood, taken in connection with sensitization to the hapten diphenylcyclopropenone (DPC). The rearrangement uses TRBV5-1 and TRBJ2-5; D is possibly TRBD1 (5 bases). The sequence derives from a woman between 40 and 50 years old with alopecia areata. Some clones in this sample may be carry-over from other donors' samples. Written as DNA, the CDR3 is TGCGCCAGCAGCTTGGAAGACAGACAGTACTTC. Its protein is CASSLEDRQYF.